The 13 T cell receptor beta chains given below trace back to one sample, sequenced in a study of blood T cell repertoires in COVID-19. Clones were read by immunoSEQ multiplex PCR, and TCRdb kept only the in-frame ones, dropping some. The sample carries more than 70,000 clones, about 82% recorded once. Sequenced material: peripheral blood. The receptors stem from a woman older than 75 with active or convalescent COVID-19.

The chain joins TRBV9 to TRBJ2-1; 9 bases agree with TRBD1. Germline lookup yields CDR1 SGDLS and CDR2 YYNGEE. The J segment lost 8 bases and the V segment lost 2 bases, leaving 8 bases of the junction unmatched. The CDR3 is 15 residues long. Here the CDR3 DNA reads TGTGCCAGCAGCGTGACAGGGGGGAGTATCGATGAGCAGTTCTTC. This translates into CASSVTGGSIDEQFF.

In its sample, this clone was seen once. V is TRBV6-5 and J is TRBJ1-3; no definite D call. CDR1 and CDR2 (germline): MNHEY, SVGAGI. This CDR3 has 11 residues. Trimming left V 10 bases short and J 2 bases short, with 6 bases between. This CDR3 is CATSAGNTIYF. For the CDR3, the DNA is TGTGCCACAAGCGCTGGAAACACCATATATTTT.

V is TRBV5-4 and J is TRBJ2-1; TRBD1 agrees at 10 bases. Germline assignment: CDR1 SGHNT and CDR2 YYREEE (reference sequence). The CDR3 runs 14 residues. With 2 bases clipped from V and 6 bases from J, the junction kept 2 bases outside the gene matches. CDR3 DNA sequence: TGTGCCAGCAGCTTCGACAGGGGGCGCAATGAGCAGTTCTTC. Amino acid sequence: CASSFDRGRNEQFF.

The chain has TRBV5-6 and TRBJ2-3; D is perhaps TRBD1 (6 bases). Trimming took 4 bases from V and 5 from J, leaving 23 bases between them. The CDR3 is 17 amino acids. Germline V lookup: CDR1 SGHDT, CDR2 YYEEEE. CDR3 DNA: TGTGCCAGCAGCCGAATAACCGGGGCAGGGGTGTTAGATACGCAGTATTTT. This encodes CASSRITGAGVLDTQYF.

The V call is TRBV6-2 or TRBV6-3, the J call TRBJ2-6, with no clear D. Between the trimmed V and J ends, which lost 4 bases and 0 bases, there was a span of 13 bases. The CDR3 length is 17 residues. The germline gives CDR1 MNHEY, CDR2 SVGEGT. The CDR3 nucleotides are TGTGCCAGCAGTTTGGTCAGGAAGAGCTCTGGGGCCAACGTCCTGACTTTC. Residues: CASSLVRKSSGANVLTF.

The V gene is TRBV30, the J gene TRBJ1-6; D uncertain. Germline CDR1 GTSNPN, CDR2 SVGIG (reference sequence). The ends were cut back, 4 bases at V and 4 bases at J, with 5 bases in the middle. CDR3 length equals 12 residues. CDR3 nucleotide sequence: TGTGCCTGGACAGGTTATAATTCACCCCTCCACTTT. It specifies CAWTGYNSPLHF. Drawing the rest from reference TRBV30 and TRBJ1-6, the complete variable domain is SQTIHQWPATLVQPVGSPLSLECTVEGTSNPNLYWYRQAAGRGLQLLFYSVGIGQISSEVPQNLSASRPQDRQFILSSKKLLLSDSGFYLCAWTGYNSPLHFGNGTRLTVT.

The chain recombines TRBV7-3 with TRBJ2-5, with TRBD1 matching over 8 bases. Per germline, CDR1 SGHTA and CDR2 FQGTGA. The CDR3 is made up of 13 amino acids. V was clipped by 5 bases and J by 4 bases; unmatched bases: 3. CDR3 amino acids: CASSRDRGETQYF. The CDR3 DNA sequence: TGTGCCAGCAGCCGTGACAGGGGAGAGACCCAGTACTTC.

Concerning this clone itself: The same CDR3 also results from other DNA sequences found in this sample. The V and J genes are TRBV18 and TRBJ1-5, with 8 bases lining up with TRBD1. With 3 bases clipped from V and 2 bases from J, the junction kept 0 bases outside the gene matches. Germline lookup yields CDR1 KGHSH and CDR2 LQKENI. The CDR3 is 14 amino acids. The CDR3 DNA reads as TGTGCCAGCTCACCGGGACAGGGCAATCAGCCCCAGCATTTT. Its protein is CASSPGQGNQPQHF. Filled out from reference TRBV18 and TRBJ1-5, the complete variable domain reads NAGVMQNPRHLVRRRGQEARLRCSPMKGHSHVYWYRQLPEEGLKFMVYLQKENIIDESGMPKERFSAEFPKEGPSILRIQQVVRGDSAAYFCASSPGQGNQPQHFGDGTRLSIL.

The chain uses TRBV7-9 and TRBJ1-6; 9 nucleotides line up with TRBD1. Germline V gives CDR1 SEHNR, CDR2 FQNEAQ (reference sequence). The ends lost 3 bases at V and 6 bases at J; junction bases unmatched: 6. CDR3 size: 16 residues. The CDR3 nucleotides are TGTGCCAGCAGCTTGGGACAGGGATTCTCTAATTCACCCCTCCACTTT. Protein sequence: CASSLGQGFSNSPLHF.

This rearrangement joins TRBV5-6 to TRBJ1-1; 11 nucleotides align to TRBD1. The CDR3 consists of 15 residues. J was trimmed by 8 bases and V by 2 bases; bases with no gene match: 8. Germline loops: CDR1 SGHDT, CDR2 YYEEEE. As DNA, the CDR3 is TGTGCCAGCAGCTTTTACGGGACAGGGGGTTTGGAAGCTTTCTTT. Its translation: CASSFYGTGGLEAFF.

The chain combines TRBV2 with TRBJ2-6; D gene unclear. CDR1 SNHLY and CDR2 FYNNEI come from the germline V gene. The CDR3 length is 14 residues. V lost 4 bases to trimming and J lost 3 bases, with 7 bases between them. The CDR3 region has the DNA TGTGCCAGCAGTGTTATCAGTGGGGCCAACGTCCTGACTTTC. It specifies CASSVISGANVLTF.

V usage is TRBV30 and J usage is TRBJ1-4; 7 bases match TRBD1. Trimming at V came to 3 bases and at J to 4 bases, leaving 5 bases not matched to a gene. The CDR3 runs to 14 residues. CDR1 and CDR2 (germline): GTSNPN, SVGIG (reference sequence). The CDR3 region is CAWSYTGVNEKLFF. CDR3 DNA: TGTGCCTGGAGCTATACAGGGGTTAATGAAAAACTGTTTTTT.

The rearrangement links TRBV9 to TRBJ2-1; 7 nucleotides match TRBD2. Trimming cost V 4 bases and J 8 bases; bases outside gene matches: 12. The germline V gene has CDR1 SGDLS and CDR2 YYNGEE. The CDR3 is 15 residues long. CDR3 coding DNA: TGTGCCAGCAGCCCCAGCGGGGCCTCTGGCGATGAGCAGTTCTTC. Residues: CASSPSGASGDEQFF.